The next 13 T cell receptor beta chains were all read from a single sample in a study of cytomegalovirus exposure and HLA in healthy donors. TCRdb's copy holds only in-frame clones and misses some; the assay was immunoSEQ multiplex PCR. The sample shows roughly 56,000 clones, about 94% of them seen only once. Sequencing used PBMCs. These receptors originate from a young man in good health and CMV-seronegative.

The J gene is TRBJ2-1, the V gene TRBV7-7; D might be TRBD1 (6 bases). The germline gives CDR1 SSHAT, CDR2 FNYEAQ (reference sequence). The CDR3 consists of 17 residues. Trimming left V 1 base short and J 2 bases short, with 15 bases between. The CDR3 is CASSLGPGDGAYNEQFF. The DNA for the CDR3 is TGTGCCAGCAGCTTAGGGCCAGGGGACGGGGCCTACAATGAGCAGTTCTTC. The full variable domain, in which reference TRBV7-7 and TRBJ2-1 provide the parts outside the CDR3, is GAGVSQSPRYKVTKRGQDVTLRCDPISSHATLYWYQQALGQGPEFLTYFNYEAQPDKSGLPSDRFSAERPEGSISTLTIQRTEQRDSAMYRCASSLGPGDGAYNEQFFGPGTRLTVL.

The chain combines TRBV27 with TRBJ1-5; D remains unclear. The CDR3 is made up of 13 amino acids. V was pared by 8 bases and J by 6 bases, with 14 bases between. CDR1 and CDR2 from the germline V gene are MNHEY and SMNVEV (reference sequence). The CDR3 coding sequence is TGTGCCAGCGGCCCGGATCGCGGTCAGCCCCAGCATTTT. Translated: CASGPDRGQPQHF.

The rearrangement links TRBV9 to TRBJ1-1, with 7 bases identical to TRBD1. The V and J ends lost 4 bases and 12 bases, in that order; junction bases with no gene match: 9. Germline loops: CDR1 SGDLS, CDR2 YYNGEE. This CDR3 is 12 amino acids long. The DNA for the CDR3 is TGTGCCAGCAGCCCTACCGGGACAGCGCCTTTCTTT. Translating gives CASSPTGTAPFF.

This chain links TRBV11-2 with TRBJ1-4; D possibly corresponds to TRBD1 (5 bases). Looked up from germline, CDR1 is SGHAT and CDR2 is FQNNGV. Between the trimmed V and J ends, which lost 3 bases and 13 bases, there was a span of 15 bases. This CDR3 region has 13 residues. This CDR3 is CASSLLTDQRLFF. CDR3 in DNA: TGTGCCAGCAGCTTGTTGACAGACCAGAGACTGTTTTTT. Looking up the rest from reference TRBV11-2 and TRBJ1-4 gives the full variable domain: EAGVAQSPRYKIIEKRQSVAFWCNPISGHATLYWYQQILGQGPKLLIQFQNNGVVDDSQLPKDRFSAERLKGVDSTLKIQPAKLEDSAVYLCASSLLTDQRLFFGSGTQLSVL.

The chain employs TRBV4-3 and TRBJ2-7, with D possibly being TRBD1 (6 bases). The length of the CDR3 is 14 residues. Germline V gives CDR1 LGHNA, CDR2 YSLEER. V was trimmed by 0 bases and J by 2 bases, leaving 8 bases between them. The CDR3 bases are TGCGCCAGCAGCCAAGAGACAGGAACCTACGAGCAGTACTTC. It yields the protein CASSQETGTYEQYF.

The chain recombines TRBV6-5 with TRBJ1-5; 7 bases are a match to TRBD1. Germline assignment: CDR1 MNHEY and CDR2 SVGAGI. The CDR3 covers 14 residues. V gave up 4 bases and J gave up 7 bases; unmatched junction bases: 7. Here the CDR3 reads CASSSTGRGQPQHF. The CDR3, as DNA: TGTGCCAGCAGTTCGACAGGGCGAGGGCAGCCCCAGCATTTT.

The rearrangement links TRBV5-1 to TRBJ1-4; 7 bases align to TRBD1. With V trimmed by 4 bases and J by 7 bases, 7 bases remained unmatched. The CDR3 covers 14 residues. The germline CDR1 and CDR2 sequences are SGHRS and YFSETQ. The CDR3 bases are TGCGCCAGCAGCCCGGAAGGGACAGTTGAAAAACTGTTTTTT. It encodes CASSPEGTVEKLFF.

The rearrangement joins TRBV4-1 to TRBJ2-5; 10 bases match TRBD1. The CDR3 spans 15 residues. Trimming took 1 base from V and 3 from J; bases not matched to a gene: 2. Germline V lookup: CDR1 MGHRA, CDR2 YSYEKL. The CDR3 loop is CASSQGGTGEETQYF. The CDR3 nucleotides are TGCGCCAGCAGCCAAGGCGGGACAGGGGAAGAGACCCAGTACTTC.

The CDR3 is CATSRDFRQEHEQYF. CDR3 DNA: TGTGCCACCAGCAGAGATTTTCGGCAGGAACACGAGCAGTACTTC. This sequence joins TRBV15 and TRBJ2-7; the D is unclear. The CDR3 has 15 residues. V lost 0 bases to trimming and J lost 5 bases, with 14 bases between them. The germline gives CDR1 LNHNV, CDR2 YYDKDF (reference sequence). Looking up the rest from reference TRBV15 and TRBJ2-7 gives the full variable domain: DAMVIQNPRYQVTQFGKPVTLSCSQTLNHNVMYWYQQKSSQAPKLLFHYYDKDFNNEADTPDNFQSRRPNTSFCFLDIRSPGLGDTAMYLCATSRDFRQEHEQYFGPGTRLTVT.

This clone was seen only once. The J gene is TRBJ1-1, the V gene TRBV7-9, with 9 bases identical to TRBD1. CDR3 length: 12 amino acids. Per germline, CDR1 SEHNR and CDR2 FQNEAQ (reference sequence). The V gene end was trimmed by 5 bases and the J gene end by 8 bases; junction bases not matched to a gene: 3. The CDR3 reads CASSPDRGEAFF. CDR3 sequence (DNA): TGTGCCAGCAGCCCCGACAGGGGGGAAGCTTTCTTT.

The chain's CDR3 is CASRGRWSGSNQPQHF. The CDR3 DNA reads as TGTGCCAGCAGAGGGAGATGGTCTGGCAGCAATCAGCCCCAGCATTTT. V gene TRBV28 combines with J gene TRBJ1-5; D is unclear. Germline loops: CDR1 MDHEN, CDR2 SYDVKM. The CDR3 has 16 amino acids. With 6 bases removed from V and 1 base from J, the gap between germline ends came to 16 bases.

The CDR3 nucleotides read TGTGCCAGCGGGGGGAGCTGGGACAGGAGCTACGAGCAGTACTTC. It yields the protein CASGGSWDRSYEQYF. The V and J genes are TRBV2 and TRBJ2-7; 8 positions match TRBD1. The CDR3 runs 15 residues. Trimming took 8 bases from V and 3 from J; bases not matched to a gene: 12. Germline-derived CDR1 and CDR2 are SNHLY and FYNNEI.

The rearrangement links TRBV9 to TRBJ2-7, with 10 bases fitting TRBD1. The V and J ends lost 0 bases and 5 bases, in that order; junction bases with no gene match: 8. The CDR3 covers 16 residues. CDR1 is SGDLS, CDR2 YYNGEE, per germline. The CDR3 is CASSVVPGQGFNEQYF. The DNA for the CDR3 is TGTGCCAGCAGCGTAGTCCCGGGACAGGGGTTTAACGAGCAGTACTTC.